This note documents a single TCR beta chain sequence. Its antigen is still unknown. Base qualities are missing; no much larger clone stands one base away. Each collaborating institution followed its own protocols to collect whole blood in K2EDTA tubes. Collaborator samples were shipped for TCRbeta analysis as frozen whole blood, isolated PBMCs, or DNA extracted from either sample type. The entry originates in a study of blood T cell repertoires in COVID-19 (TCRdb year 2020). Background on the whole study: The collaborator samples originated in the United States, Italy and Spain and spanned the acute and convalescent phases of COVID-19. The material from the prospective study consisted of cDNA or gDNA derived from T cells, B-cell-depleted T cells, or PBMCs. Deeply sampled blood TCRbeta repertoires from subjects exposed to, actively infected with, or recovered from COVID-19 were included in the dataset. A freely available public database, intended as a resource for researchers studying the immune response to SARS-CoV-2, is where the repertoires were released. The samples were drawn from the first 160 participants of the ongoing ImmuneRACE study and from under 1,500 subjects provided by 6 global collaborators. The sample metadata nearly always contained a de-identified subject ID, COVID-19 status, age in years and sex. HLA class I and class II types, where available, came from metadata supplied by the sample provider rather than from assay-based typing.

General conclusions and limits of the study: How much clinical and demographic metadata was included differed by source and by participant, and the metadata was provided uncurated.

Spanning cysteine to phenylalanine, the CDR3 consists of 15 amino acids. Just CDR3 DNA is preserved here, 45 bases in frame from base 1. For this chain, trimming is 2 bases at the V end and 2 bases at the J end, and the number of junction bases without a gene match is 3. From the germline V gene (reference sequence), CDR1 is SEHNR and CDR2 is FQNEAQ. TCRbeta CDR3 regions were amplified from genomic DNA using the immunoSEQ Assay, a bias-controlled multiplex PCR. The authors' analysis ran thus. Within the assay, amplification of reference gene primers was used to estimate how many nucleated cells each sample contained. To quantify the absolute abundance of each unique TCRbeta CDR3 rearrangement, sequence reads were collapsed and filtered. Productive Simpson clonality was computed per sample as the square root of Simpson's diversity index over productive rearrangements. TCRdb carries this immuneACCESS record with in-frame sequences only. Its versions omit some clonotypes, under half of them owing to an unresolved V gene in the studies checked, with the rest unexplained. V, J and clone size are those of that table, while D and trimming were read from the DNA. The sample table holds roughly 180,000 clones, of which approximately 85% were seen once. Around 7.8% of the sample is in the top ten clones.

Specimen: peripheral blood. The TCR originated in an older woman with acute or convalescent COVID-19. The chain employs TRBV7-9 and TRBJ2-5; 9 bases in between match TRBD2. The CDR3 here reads CASSLPSGTQETQYF. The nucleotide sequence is TGTGCCAGCAGCTTACCTAGCGGGACTCAAGAGACCCAGTACTTC.